A single sample gave rise to the 26 T cell receptor beta chains below, sequenced in a study of shared clonotypes between healthy human individuals. The table came from immunoSEQ multiplex PCR; TCRdb's copy has only in-frame clones and leaves some out. The sample has a few million clones, around 90% seen once. Sequenced input: naive CD4+ T cells from PBMCs. Subset meaning: CD45RA+ positively selected. The receptors were gathered from a man in his late teens or twenties in good health. Some clones in this sample may be carry-over from other donors' samples.

This clone is a singleton in its sample. The chain uses TRBV20-1 and TRBJ2-7; D possibly matches TRBD1 or TRBD2 (6 bases each). Per germline, CDR1 DFQATT and CDR2 SNEGSKA (reference sequence). The CDR3 has 10 amino acids. This CDR3 is CRGGLYEQYF. CDR3 in DNA: TGCAGGGGGGGCCTATACGAGCAGTACTTC.

This clone was detected only a few times. The chain links TRBV7-9 to TRBJ1-2; D might be TRBD1 (5 bases). The V gene lost 1 base and the J gene lost 4 bases, with 10 bases spanning the gap. The CDR3 covers 14 residues. Looked up from germline, CDR1 is SEHNR and CDR2 is FQNEAQ (reference sequence). Here the CDR3 DNA reads TGTGCCAGCAGCTTAGGTCGACAGCTCTATGGCTACACCTTC. Translating gives CASSLGRQLYGYTF.

The V gene is TRBV4-2, the J gene TRBJ2-2, with TRBD1 matching over 8 bases. The trim removed 4 bases at V and 5 bases at J, leaving 12 bases unmatched. This CDR3 is 17 amino acids long. Per the germline V gene, CDR1 is LGHNA and CDR2 is YNFKEQ. The CDR3 is CASSPSGQGAGTGELFF. The CDR3 region has the DNA TGTGCCAGCAGCCCGTCGGGGCAGGGGGCTGGAACCGGGGAGCTGTTTTTT.

J is TRBJ2-1 and V is TRBV19; D perhaps matches TRBD2 (5 bases). Trimming took 4 bases from V and 7 from J, leaving 8 bases between them. Germline V gives CDR1 LNHDA, CDR2 SQIVND (reference sequence). The CDR3 length is 12 residues. The CDR3 loop reads CASSNWENEQFF. CDR3 in DNA: TGTGCCAGTAGTAATTGGGAGAATGAGCAGTTCTTC.

This clone was seen a single time. The same CDR3 can be traced to other DNA sequences in this sample. The chain combines TRBV28 with TRBJ2-1; D uncertain. Trimming took off 5 bases at V and 7 bases at J, with 6 bases between the two ends. The V gene's germline CDR1 is MDHEN and CDR2 SYDVKM. The CDR3 covers 11 residues. CDR3: CASSPRNEQFF. The CDR3 nucleotides read TGTGCCAGCAGTCCCCGTAATGAGCAGTTCTTC.

The chain carries TRBV5-1 and TRBJ2-3; tentative D call: TRBD1 (6 bases). V lost 4 bases, J lost 0 bases, and 15 bases lay in between. The CDR3 consists of 16 residues. Germline loops: CDR1 SGHRS, CDR2 YFSETQ. The CDR3 nucleotides read TGCGCCAGCAGCGGGCTCTACAGGGAAAGCACAGATACGCAGTATTTT. Translation gives CASSGLYRESTDTQYF.

Written as DNA, the CDR3 is TGTGCCTCCAGCCCGGGGCCGAGGGGCTACACCTTC. Protein: CASSPGPRGYTF. The chain links TRBV19 to TRBJ1-2, with a possible D match to TRBD1 (5 bases). The V and J ends lost 11 bases and 8 bases respectively, with 18 bases between them. The CDR3 length is 12 residues. CDR1 is LNHDA and CDR2 is SQIVND in the germline V gene (reference sequence).

This sequence joins TRBV14 and TRBJ2-1; the D is unclear. The length of the CDR3 is 14 residues. Per germline, CDR1 SGHDN and CDR2 FVKESK. Deletions cut 2 bases from V and 8 bases from J, with 13 bases between. The CDR3 protein is CASSQKVAVDEQFF. CDR3 in DNA: TGTGCCAGCAGCCAAAAGGTGGCTGTGGATGAGCAGTTCTTC.

The chain combines TRBV28 with TRBJ1-3; D is perhaps TRBD1 (5 bases). Germline V gene data show CDR1 as MDHEN and CDR2 as SYDVKM. The length of the CDR3 is 16 residues. Trimming left V 4 bases short and J 2 bases short, with 15 bases between. The CDR3 bases are TGTGCCAGCAGTTATCAGGGAGGGCCCCCTGGAAACACCATATATTTT. It codes for CASSYQGGPPGNTIYF.

A note on this clone: One junction end disagrees with the germline gene, perhaps due to a read error. In DNA form, the CDR3 reads TGTGCCAGCGCCGCCGAAAAGAGGATAGGAGGGGTTTTT. This translates into CASAAEKRIGGVF. The rearrangement uses TRBV28 and TRBJ1-3, with D tentatively TRBD1 (5 bases). CDR3 length: 13 residues. Germline V lookup: CDR1 MDHEN, CDR2 SYDVKM.

The chain carries TRBV28 and TRBJ1-2; 8 bases agree with TRBD1. Germline values: CDR1 MDHEN, CDR2 SYDVKM. The CDR3 loop spans 13 amino acids. J was trimmed by 8 bases and V by 6 bases; bases with no gene match: 8. The CDR3 region has the DNA TGTGCCAGCAGCTCGGACAGGGTCTTCGGCTACACCTTC. Its protein is CASSSDRVFGYTF.

Notes on this clone: Germline and junction disagree at one end, which may indicate a read error. The rearrangement links TRBV19 to TRBJ2-7, with D unclear. The CDR3 spans 12 residues. CDR1 is LNHDA, CDR2 SQIVND, per germline (reference sequence). The CDR3 bases are TGTGCCAGCAGTATAGACCAAGGTGAGCAGTACTTC. Encoded protein: CASSIDQGEQYF.

This clone was picked up one time. This chain links TRBV7-9 with TRBJ2-7; 10 bases agree with TRBD1. This CDR3 is built from 15 residues. Looked up from germline, CDR1 is SEHNR and CDR2 is FQNEAQ (reference sequence). Trimming took 6 bases from V and 5 from J; bases not matched to a gene: 10. CDR3 sequence reads: CASRGWGDRGHEQYF. The CDR3 DNA is TGTGCCAGCAGGGGATGGGGGGACAGGGGACACGAGCAGTACTTC.

This rearrangement joins TRBV28 to TRBJ1-5; D unresolved. The V end was cut by 6 bases, the J end by 0 bases, with 12 bases between. The CDR3 is 15 residues long. Germline lookup yields CDR1 MDHEN and CDR2 SYDVKM. The CDR3, as DNA: TGTGCCAGCAGACCTTTTTGGGCTAGCAATCAGCCCCAGCATTTT. Translating it yields CASRPFWASNQPQHF.

The chain employs TRBV28 and TRBJ2-5; D ambiguous. Germline V gene data show CDR1 as MDHEN and CDR2 as SYDVKM. Trimming cost V 3 bases and J 5 bases, with 4 bases left between them. CDR3 length: 11 amino acids. For the CDR3, the DNA is TGTGCCAGCAGTTTCTACGAGACCCAGTACTTC. Translating gives CASSFYETQYF.

CDR3 in amino acids: CASSLGLAGGWGDEQFF. CDR3 nucleotide sequence: TGCGCCAGCAGCTTGGGACTAGCGGGAGGGTGGGGCGATGAGCAGTTCTTC. This chain joins TRBV5-1 and TRBJ2-1; 14 nucleotides match TRBD2. The V and J ends lost 0 bases and 8 bases, in that order; junction bases with no gene match: 7. The CDR3 loop spans 17 amino acids. Germline CDR1 and CDR2: SGHRS and YFSETQ.

The DNA for the CDR3 is TGTGCCAGCAGCCACGGGACAGCGTACGAGCAGTACTTC. Translating it yields CASSHGTAYEQYF. This sequence joins TRBV28 and TRBJ2-7; TRBD1 matches at 7 bases. After removal of 6 bases from V and 4 bases from J, the junction contained 6 bases not matched to a gene. CDR1 is MDHEN, CDR2 SYDVKM, per germline. CDR3 length: 13 amino acids.

Note on this clone: At the DNA level, this CDR3 is encoded by other sequences in the same sample as well. V is TRBV7-3 and J is TRBJ2-1; 7 bases fit TRBD2. Germline values: CDR1 SGHTA, CDR2 FQGTGA. V lost 3 bases to trimming and J lost 0 bases; unmatched junction nucleotides: 5. There are 16 residues in the CDR3. CDR3: CASSFGGGSSYNEQFF. The DNA of the CDR3 is TGTGCCAGCAGCTTCGGGGGAGGGTCCTCCTACAATGAGCAGTTCTTC. Full variable domain (outside the CDR3, taken from reference TRBV7-3 and TRBJ2-1): GAGVSQTPSNKVTEKGKYVELRCDPISGHTALYWYRQSLGQGPEFLIYFQGTGAADDSGLPNDRFFAVRPEGSVSTLKIQRTERGDSAVYLCASSFGGGSSYNEQFFGPGTRLTVL.

This sequence joins TRBV27 and TRBJ2-1; D is possibly TRBD2 (6 bases). Per the germline V gene, CDR1 is MNHEY and CDR2 is SMNVEV (reference sequence). The CDR3 is 16 amino acids. The ends were cut back, 4 bases at V and 8 bases at J, with 21 bases in the middle. CDR3 sequence: CASSSFLSGPPHEQFF. DNA of the CDR3: TGTGCCAGCAGTTCCTTTCTGAGCGGGCCCCCCCATGAGCAGTTCTTC.

This clone was observed a handful of times. This sequence joins TRBV28 and TRBJ1-5; D is possibly TRBD1 (5 bases). This CDR3 region has 15 residues. CDR1 and CDR2 (germline): MDHEN, SYDVKM. The V end lost 2 bases, the J end lost 3 bases, and 11 bases lay between the germline ends. CDR3 protein: CASSLGFRDNQPQHF. Here the CDR3 DNA reads TGTGCCAGCAGTTTAGGCTTCAGGGACAATCAGCCCCAGCATTTT. The entire variable domain, with the rest obtained from reference TRBV28 and TRBJ1-5, is as follows: DVKVTQSSRYLVKRTGEKVFLECVQDMDHENMFWYRQDPGLGLRLIYFSYDVKMKEKGDIPEGYSVSREKKERFSLILESASTNQTSMYLCASSLGFRDNQPQHFGDGTRLSIL.

The CDR3 spells CASSQRLGGSGSRFEQFF. CDR3 sequence (DNA): TGCGCCAGCAGCCAAAGGCTGGGGGGTAGCGGGAGTCGTTTTGAGCAGTTCTTC. The V and J genes are TRBV4-1 and TRBJ2-1; TRBD2 agrees at 9 bases. The length of the CDR3 is 18 residues. J gave up 9 bases and V 2 bases, and 17 bases lay outside the gene matches. Germline V gene sequence: CDR1 MGHRA, CDR2 YSYEKL.

CDR3 residues: CASSLDLYNEQFF. The CDR3 DNA reads TGTGCCAGCAGCCTGGACTTGTACAATGAGCAGTTCTTC. The V call is TRBV28, the J call TRBJ2-1; tentatively, D is TRBD2 (5 bases). The CDR3 totals 13 residues. Trimming shortened V by 6 bases and J by 4 bases, and 10 bases separated the two germline ends. Germline-derived CDR1 and CDR2 are MDHEN and SYDVKM. Drawing the rest from reference TRBV28 and TRBJ2-1, the complete variable domain is DVKVTQSSRYLVKRTGEKVFLECVQDMDHENMFWYRQDPGLGLRLIYFSYDVKMKEKGDIPEGYSVSREKKERFSLILESASTNQTSMYLCASSLDLYNEQFFGPGTRLTVL.

The V and J genes are TRBV28 and TRBJ2-1; TRBD1 matches 7 bases. Germline CDR1 is MDHEN and CDR2 is SYDVKM. CDR3 length: 13 amino acids. Unmatched junction bases numbered 10, after V lost 5 bases and J lost 12 bases. The CDR3 sequence is CASSGQAPEGQFF. As DNA, the CDR3 is TGTGCCAGCAGTGGACAGGCCCCTGAGGGGCAGTTCTTC.

The J gene is TRBJ1-1, the V gene TRBV2; possible D gene TRBD1, 6 bases. CDR1 and CDR2 (germline): SNHLY, FYNNEI. This CDR3 is built from 14 residues. V was cut by 4 bases and J by 3 bases, with 12 bases left in between. The CDR3 DNA sequence: TGTGCCAGCAGTGCCGAGGGGGTACACACTGAAGCTTTCTTT. Translated, it gives CASSAEGVHTEAFF. The complete variable domain, with remaining parts taken from reference TRBV2 and TRBJ1-1, reads EPEVTQTPSHQVTQMGQEVILRCVPISNHLYFYWYRQILGQKVEFLVSFYNNEISEKSEIFDDQFSVERPDGSNFTLKIRSTKLEDSAMYFCASSAEGVHTEAFFGQGTRLTVV.

The chain couples TRBV7-7 to TRBJ2-2; D not certain. Germline assignment: CDR1 SSHAT and CDR2 FNYEAQ (reference sequence). V lost 6 bases to trimming and J lost 1 base, with 6 bases between them. The CDR3 runs 13 residues. CDR3 coding DNA: TGTGCCAGCAGGCCGGAGAACACCGGGGAGCTGTTTTTT. As protein: CASRPENTGELFF.

This chain links TRBV6-4 with TRBJ2-2; 8 bases agree with TRBD2. Germline V gene lookup returns CDR1 MRHNA and CDR2 SNTAGT. Trimming at V came to 0 bases and at J to 5 bases, leaving 2 bases not matched to a gene. The CDR3 runs 15 residues. For the CDR3, the DNA is TGTGCCAGCAGTGACTCTGTAGCGGGAACCGGGGAGCTGTTTTTT. Its protein product is CASSDSVAGTGELFF.